Listed below are T cell receptor beta chains from one sample, sequenced in a study of shared clonotypes between healthy human individuals. Using immunoSEQ multiplex PCR, the repertoire was profiled, and TCRdb retains in-frame clones only, with some absent. The data hold around 2.5 million clones, with over 85% observed a single time. Sequenced input: naive CD4+ T cells from PBMCs. Source of these receptors: a man between 18 and 35 years old in good health. Some clones in this sample may be carry-over from other donors' samples. Both conserved end residues are part of each CDR3. A D gene is named only where the DNA matches it firmly. For some rows the clone size is stated as once, few or many, or as a class when expanded; others skip it.

v_gene,j_gene,d_gene,abundance,CDR3nt,CDR3aa
TRBV6-1,TRBJ2-3,TRBD2,NA,TGTGCCAGCAGTGAAGTAGTGCTAGCGGGGAGCACAGATACGCAGTATTTT,CASSEVVLAGSTDTQYF
TRBV14,TRBJ1-2,NA,once,TGTGCCAGCAGCCAAGGATACGGACGGGGCTACACCTTC,CASSQGYGRGYTF
TRBV2,TRBJ2-2,TRBD1,NA,TGTGCCAGCAGTCAATACTTCAGGACAGGGTACCCCGGGGAGCTGTTTTTT,CASSQYFRTGYPGELFF
TRBV2,TRBJ1-2,NA,NA,TGTGCCAGCAGTGATGTTCTGAGGGGCGCGGGCTACACCTTC,CASSDVLRGAGYTF
TRBV6-1,TRBJ2-1,TRBD1,NA,TGTGCCAGCAGTAACAGGGGCAGTGAGCAGTTCTTC,CASSNRGSEQFF
TRBV5-1,TRBJ2-2,TRBD1,NA,TGCGCCAGCAGCTTATGGACAGGGGACACCGGGGAGCTGTTTTTT,CASSLWTGDTGELFF
TRBV4-2,TRBJ2-1,TRBD2,NA,TGTGCCAGCAGCCCGCGGGGGGGCGGGAACAATGAGCAGTTCTTC,CASSPRGGGNNEQFF
TRBV7-2,TRBJ1-2,NA,NA,TGTGCCAGCAGCCTCGGACGGAATCTAAACTATGGCTACACCTTC,CASSLGRNLNYGYTF
TRBV5-4,TRBJ2-7,TRBD1,once,TGTGCCAGCAGCCAGGACAGGGGTAACTCCTACGAGCAGTACTTC,CASSQDRGNSYEQYF
TRBV5-6,TRBJ2-1,TRBD2,NA,TGTGCCAGCAGCCCATGGACTAGCGTCGAGCAGTTCTTC,CASSPWTSVEQFF
TRBV7-3,TRBJ2-1,NA,NA,TGTGCCAGCAGCTTAGTTCGGGACAATGAGCAGTTCTTC,CASSLVRDNEQFF
TRBV7-2,TRBJ1-5,NA,NA,TGTGCCAGCAGCCCGGGGGCAGTGAGCAATCAGCCCCAGCATTTT,CASSPGAVSNQPQHF
TRBV5-5,TRBJ2-7,NA,NA,TGTGCCAGCAGCTTGGGCGCTGGGTCCTACTACGAGCAGTACTTC,CASSLGAGSYYEQYF
TRBV5-4,TRBJ2-1,TRBD2,NA,TGTGCCAGCAGCTCGACTAGCGGGAGTATGTACAATGAGCAGTTCTTC,CASSSTSGSMYNEQFF
TRBV7-8,TRBJ1-2,NA,NA,TGTGCCAGCAGCGCGTCCGGGGTAGACTATGGCTACACCTTC,CASSASGVDYGYTF
TRBV4-1,TRBJ1-1,NA,once,TGCGCCAGCAGCCAAGATTTCAGCCGGGTCGCTTTCTTT,CASSQDFSRVAFF
TRBV18,TRBJ2-7,NA,NA,TGTGCCAGCTCACCACGGGTAGGAAGCGAGCAGTACTTC,CASSPRVGSEQYF
TRBV7-3,TRBJ1-2,TRBD1,NA,TGTGCCAGCAGCCCGGGACAGGACTATGGCTACACCTTC,CASSPGQDYGYTF
TRBV6-5,TRBJ1-2,NA,NA,TGTGCCAGCAGGGGGAAAAGCTATGGCTACACCTTC,CASRGKSYGYTF
TRBV5-1,TRBJ2-1,TRBD1,NA,TGCGCCAGCAGCCACTCCGGGACAGGGGTTGGCGATGAGCAGTTCTTC,CASSHSGTGVGDEQFF
TRBV30,TRBJ2-7,NA,NA,TGTGCCTGGAGTGTACAGGGCCGAACCTACGAGCAGTACTTC,CAWSVQGRTYEQYF
TRBV5-1,TRBJ1-2,TRBD1,NA,TGCGCCAGCAGCTTGGGTCAGGGGGCCTATGGCTACACCTTC,CASSLGQGAYGYTF
TRBV6-1,TRBJ1-3,NA,NA,TGTGCCAGCAGTGAAGCGGGGGTGTTGGGAAACACCATATATTTT,CASSEAGVLGNTIYF
TRBV5-1,TRBJ1-2,TRBD1,NA,TGCGCCAGCAGCCCGGACAGGGGACCCACATATGGCTACACCTTC,CASSPDRGPTYGYTF